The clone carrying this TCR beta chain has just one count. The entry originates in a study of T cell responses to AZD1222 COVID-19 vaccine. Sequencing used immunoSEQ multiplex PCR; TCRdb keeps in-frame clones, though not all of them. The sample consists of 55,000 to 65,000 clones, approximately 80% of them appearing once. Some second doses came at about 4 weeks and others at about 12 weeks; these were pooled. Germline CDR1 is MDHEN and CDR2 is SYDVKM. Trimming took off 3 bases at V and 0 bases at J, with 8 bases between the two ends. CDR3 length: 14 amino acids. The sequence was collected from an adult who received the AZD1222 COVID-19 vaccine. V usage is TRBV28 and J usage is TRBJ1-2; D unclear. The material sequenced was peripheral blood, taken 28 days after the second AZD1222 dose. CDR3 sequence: CASSLAQPNYGYTF. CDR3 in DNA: TGTGCCAGCAGTTTGGCACAACCTAACTATGGCTACACCTTC.